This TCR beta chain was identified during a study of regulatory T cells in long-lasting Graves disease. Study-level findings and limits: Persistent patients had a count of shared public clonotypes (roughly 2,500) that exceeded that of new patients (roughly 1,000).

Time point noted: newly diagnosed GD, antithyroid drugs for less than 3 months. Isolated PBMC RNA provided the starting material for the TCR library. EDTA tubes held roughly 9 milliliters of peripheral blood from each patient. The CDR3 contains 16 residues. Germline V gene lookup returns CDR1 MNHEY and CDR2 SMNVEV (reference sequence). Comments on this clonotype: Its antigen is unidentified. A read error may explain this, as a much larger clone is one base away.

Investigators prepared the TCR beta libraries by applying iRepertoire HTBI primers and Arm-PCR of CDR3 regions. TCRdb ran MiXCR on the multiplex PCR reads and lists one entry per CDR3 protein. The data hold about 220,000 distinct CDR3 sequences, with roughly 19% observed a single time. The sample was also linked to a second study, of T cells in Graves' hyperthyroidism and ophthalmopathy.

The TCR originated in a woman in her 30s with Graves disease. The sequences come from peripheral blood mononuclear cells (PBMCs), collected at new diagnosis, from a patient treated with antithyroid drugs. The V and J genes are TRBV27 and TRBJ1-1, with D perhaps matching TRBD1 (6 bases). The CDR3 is CASSLGVAGVNTEALF. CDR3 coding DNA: TGTGCCAGCAGTTTAGGGGTGGCAGGGGTGAACACTGAAGCTCTCTTT.